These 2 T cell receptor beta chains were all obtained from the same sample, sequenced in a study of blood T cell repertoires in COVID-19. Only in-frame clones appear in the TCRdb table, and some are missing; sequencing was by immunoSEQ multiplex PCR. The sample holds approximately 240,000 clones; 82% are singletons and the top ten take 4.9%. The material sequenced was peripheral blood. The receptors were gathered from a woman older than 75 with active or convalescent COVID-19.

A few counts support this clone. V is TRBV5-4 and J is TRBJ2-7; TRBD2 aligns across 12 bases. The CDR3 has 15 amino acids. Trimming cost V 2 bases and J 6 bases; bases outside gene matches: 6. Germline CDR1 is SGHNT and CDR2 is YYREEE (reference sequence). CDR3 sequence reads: CASSFGLAGLGEQYF. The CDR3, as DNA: TGTGCCAGCAGCTTTGGACTAGCGGGACTCGGCGAGCAGTACTTC.

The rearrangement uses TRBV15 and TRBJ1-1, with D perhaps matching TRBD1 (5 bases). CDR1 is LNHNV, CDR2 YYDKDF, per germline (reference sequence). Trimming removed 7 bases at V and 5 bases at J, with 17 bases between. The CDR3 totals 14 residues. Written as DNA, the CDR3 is TGTGCCACCAAGGAGCGGGGGGGAAGGACTGAAGCTTTCTTT. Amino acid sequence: CATKERGGRTEAFF.